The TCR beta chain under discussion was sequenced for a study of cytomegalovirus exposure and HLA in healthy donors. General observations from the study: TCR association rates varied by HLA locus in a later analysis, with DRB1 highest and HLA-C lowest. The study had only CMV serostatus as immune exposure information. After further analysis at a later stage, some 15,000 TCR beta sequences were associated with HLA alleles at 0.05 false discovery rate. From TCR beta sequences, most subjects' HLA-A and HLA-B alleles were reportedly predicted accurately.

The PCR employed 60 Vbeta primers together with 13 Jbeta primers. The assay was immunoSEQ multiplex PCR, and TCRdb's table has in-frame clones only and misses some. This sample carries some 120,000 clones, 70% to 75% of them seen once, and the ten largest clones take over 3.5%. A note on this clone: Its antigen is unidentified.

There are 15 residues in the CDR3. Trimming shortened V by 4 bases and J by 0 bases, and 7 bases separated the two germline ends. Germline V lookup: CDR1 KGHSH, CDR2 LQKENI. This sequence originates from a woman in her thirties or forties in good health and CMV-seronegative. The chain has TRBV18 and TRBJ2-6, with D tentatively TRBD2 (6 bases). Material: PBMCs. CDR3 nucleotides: TGTGCCAGCTCACTGGAGGGCTCTGGGGCCAACGTCCTGACTTTC. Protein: CASSLEGSGANVLTF.